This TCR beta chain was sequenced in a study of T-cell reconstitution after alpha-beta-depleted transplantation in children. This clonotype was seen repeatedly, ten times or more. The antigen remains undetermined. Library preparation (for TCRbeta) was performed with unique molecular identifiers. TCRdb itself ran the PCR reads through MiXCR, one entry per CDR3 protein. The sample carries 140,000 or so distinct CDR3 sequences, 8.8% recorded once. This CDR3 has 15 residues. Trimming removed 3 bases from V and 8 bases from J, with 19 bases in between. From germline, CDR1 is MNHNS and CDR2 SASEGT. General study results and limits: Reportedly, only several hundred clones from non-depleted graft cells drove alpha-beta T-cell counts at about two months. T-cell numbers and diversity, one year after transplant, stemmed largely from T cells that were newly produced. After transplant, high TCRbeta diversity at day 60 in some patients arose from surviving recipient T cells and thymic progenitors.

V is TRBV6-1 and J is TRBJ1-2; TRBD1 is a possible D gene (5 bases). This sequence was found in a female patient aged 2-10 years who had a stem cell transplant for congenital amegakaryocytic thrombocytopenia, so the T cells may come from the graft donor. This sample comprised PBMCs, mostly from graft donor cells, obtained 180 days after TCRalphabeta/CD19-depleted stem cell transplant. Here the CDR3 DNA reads TGTGCCAGCAGTGAGACAGCTCTTCTGTTGGGAGGCTACACCTTC. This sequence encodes CASSETALLLGGYTF.